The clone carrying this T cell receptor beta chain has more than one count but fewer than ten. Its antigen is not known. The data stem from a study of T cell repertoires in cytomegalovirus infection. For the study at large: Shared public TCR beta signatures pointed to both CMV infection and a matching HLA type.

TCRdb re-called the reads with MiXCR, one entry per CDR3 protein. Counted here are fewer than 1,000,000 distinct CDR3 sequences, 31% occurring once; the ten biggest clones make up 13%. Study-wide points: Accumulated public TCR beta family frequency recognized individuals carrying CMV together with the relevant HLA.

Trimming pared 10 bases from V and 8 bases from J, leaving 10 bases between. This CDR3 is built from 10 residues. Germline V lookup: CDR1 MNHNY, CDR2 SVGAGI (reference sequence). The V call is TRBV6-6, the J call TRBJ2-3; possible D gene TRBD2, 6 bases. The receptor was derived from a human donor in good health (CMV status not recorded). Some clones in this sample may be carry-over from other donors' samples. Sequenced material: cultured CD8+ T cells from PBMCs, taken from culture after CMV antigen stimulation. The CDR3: CATLGGTQYF. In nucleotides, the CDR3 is TGTGCCACTCTGGGGGGTACGCAGTATTTT.